This TCR beta chain comes out of a study of blood T cell repertoires in COVID-19 (dated by TCRdb to about 2020). For the study in its entirety: The collaborator samples originated in the United States, Italy and Spain and spanned the acute and convalescent phases of COVID-19. A de-identified subject ID, COVID-19 status, age in years and sex were almost always included in the sample metadata. The samples were drawn from two sources: the first 160 participants of the ongoing ImmuneRACE study, and 1,200 or so subjects contributed by 6 global collaborators. The prospective study material was composed of cDNA or gDNA derived from T cells, B-cell-depleted T cells, or PBMCs. The repertoires were released in a freely available public database meant as a resource for research on the immune response to SARS-CoV-2. Where HLA class I and class II types were available, the types were taken from metadata supplied by the sample provider, not from assay-based typing. Subjects who had been exposed to COVID-19, were actively infected with it, or had recovered from it provided the deeply sampled blood TCRbeta repertoires that made up the dataset. What the study reported, not specific to this receptor: The quantity of clinical and demographic metadata differed by source and by participant and was supplied without curation.

Participants in the prospective study were enrolled through a virtual design, were aged roughly 18 to 95 years, and lived in about 25 United States geographic areas. To assign participants to cohorts, the prospective study relied on clinical history that participants themselves reported in a screening survey and a study questionnaire. Recovered participants in ImmuneRACE Cohort 3 were defined as having two consecutive negative NP/OP PCR tests, clearance from a healthcare professional, or resolution of symptoms. Each participant in the prospective study had whole blood, serum and a nasopharyngeal or oropharyngeal swab collected by mobile phlebotomists. Additional blood draws and questionnaires over an approximately two-month period could optionally be provided by prospective study participants. Prospective study blood samples were shipped either frozen or at room temperature before DNA extraction.

TCRbeta CDR3 regions were amplified from genomic DNA using the immunoSEQ Assay, a bias-controlled multiplex PCR. In the paper's pipeline: The number of nucleated cells in each sample was estimated by amplification of reference gene primers within the assay. To quantify the absolute abundance of each unique TCRbeta CDR3 rearrangement, sequence reads were collapsed and filtered. For each sample, productive Simpson clonality was calculated as the square root of Simpson's diversity index over productive rearrangements. TCRdb provides this immuneACCESS table in a form limited to in-frame rearrangements. Some clones are lacking; in checked studies, under half of them reflect an unresolved V gene, and why the rest are absent is not known. V and J calls and clone size are those listed in that table; D and trimming were worked out from the DNA. The sample table records around 170,000 clones; 86% of these occur just once. The ten largest make up 7% to 10% of the sample.

Inclusive of the bounding cysteine and phenylalanine, the CDR3 is 13 residues long. The sequence is cut down to CDR3 DNA, 39 bases in frame from base 1. V is pared back by 8 bases and J by 0 bases, with 11 bases lying between the germline termini. In regard to this clone: The antigen it binds to is not known. Base qualities are not at hand, and no much larger clone is one base apart.

The rearranged segments are TRBV12-3 or TRBV12-4 and TRBJ2-7; a tentative D match to TRBD2 spans 6 bases. Sequenced: PBMCs or T cells enriched from blood (not recorded which). This receptor was obtained from a woman between 25 and 40 years old who had recovered from COVID-19. For the CDR3, the sequence is CASHSGSSYEQYF. The DNA sequence follows: TGTGCCAGCCATTCCGGGAGCTCCTACGAGCAGTACTTC.